A single sample is the source of the 19 T cell receptor beta chains below, sequenced in a study of Ad26.COV2.S vaccination and SARS-CoV-2 variants. The method was immunoSEQ multiplex PCR; TCRdb's version includes in-frame clones alone and lacks a portion of them. The table includes about 680,000 clones, around 90% detected once. Treatment in this sample: about 20 received Ad26.COV2.S at low or high dose, single or two shots; roughly five received placebo; per-sample allocation not given. Following the first vaccine or placebo injection, samples were taken on day 63. The sample was peripheral blood, taken in a trial of Ad26.COV2.S vaccine versus placebo. All receptors derive from a person aged 18-60 years who received the Ad26.COV2.S COVID-19 vaccine or a placebo.

This clone was seen many times. The J gene is TRBJ2-7, the V gene TRBV10-3, with D possibly matching TRBD2 (5 bases). Per germline, CDR1 ENHRY and CDR2 SYGVKD. Trimming took 7 bases from V and 3 from J, leaving 16 bases between them. This CDR3 region has 14 residues. CDR3 nucleotides: TGTGCCATCACCTCTAGCAGTTCGCTCTACGAGCAGTACTTC. It codes for CAITSSSSLYEQYF.

This chain uses TRBV19 with TRBJ1-5; 7 nucleotides line up with TRBD1. Losses at the gene ends were 5 bases for V and 4 bases for J; bases not matched to a gene: 11. The CDR3 extends over 16 amino acids. Germline assignment: CDR1 LNHDA and CDR2 SQIVND (reference sequence). CDR3 region: CASSPQPRTGNQPQHF. Written as DNA, the CDR3 is TGTGCCAGTAGTCCCCAGCCTAGGACAGGTAATCAGCCCCAGCATTTT.

V is TRBV2 and J is TRBJ1-1; D ambiguous. This CDR3 spans 13 amino acids. Germline V gene data show CDR1 as SNHLY and CDR2 as FYNNEI. With 3 bases removed from V and 7 bases from J, the gap between germline ends came to 12 bases. The CDR3 nucleotides are TGTGCCAGCAGTGATGATGGAGGGCTTGAAGCTTTCTTT. Protein: CASSDDGGLEAFF.

Only one count was recorded for this clone. The chain couples TRBV6-5 to TRBJ1-3; no clear D gene. The V end was cut by 5 bases, the J end by 4 bases, with 12 bases between. The CDR3 is made up of 14 amino acids. Germline V gene data show CDR1 as MNHEY and CDR2 as SVGAGI. As DNA, the CDR3 is TGTGCCAGCAGTCAGACCCTGCCGGGAAACACCATATATTTT. Translated: CASSQTLPGNTIYF.

This clone was seen only once. This chain connects TRBV7-2 to TRBJ2-5, with D tentatively TRBD2 (6 bases). CDR3 length equals 14 residues. V lost 1 base to trimming and J lost 4 bases, with 10 bases between them. CDR1 SGHTA and CDR2 FQGNSA come from the germline V gene. CDR3 in amino acids: CASSLVAGIETQYF. CDR3 nucleotides: TGTGCCAGCAGCTTAGTCGCGGGGATAGAGACCCAGTACTTC.

The chain combines TRBV20-1 with TRBJ2-1, with D hard to call. CDR3 length equals 11 residues. The V end lost 0 bases, the J end lost 8 bases, and 5 bases lay between the germline ends. From germline, CDR1 is DFQATT and CDR2 SNEGSKA (reference sequence). CDR3 loop: CSARDYDEQFF. DNA for the CDR3: TGCAGTGCTAGAGATTACGATGAGCAGTTCTTC.

On this clone itself: The same CDR3 also results from other DNA sequences found in this sample. This chain links TRBV7-3 with TRBJ2-3, with 13 positions matching TRBD2. Germline CDR1 SGHTA, CDR2 FQGTGA. The V gene end was trimmed by 4 bases and the J gene end by 1 base; junction bases not matched to a gene: 2. The CDR3 consists of 16 residues. This CDR3 is CASSSGLAGGTDTQYF. CDR3 coding DNA: TGTGCCAGCAGCTCTGGACTAGCGGGGGGCACAGATACGCAGTATTTT.

The V gene is TRBV15, the J gene TRBJ1-2; D ambiguous. Trimming removed 8 bases at V and 8 bases at J, with 18 bases between. The CDR3 sequence is 13 residues long. CDR1 is LNHNV and CDR2 is YYDKDF in the germline V gene (reference sequence). The CDR3 DNA follows: TGTGCCACCTACAGCGGGGAGGTCGGAGGCTACACCTTC. It encodes CATYSGEVGGYTF. Based on the CDR3 plus reference TRBV15 and TRBJ1-2, the full variable domain is DAMVIQNPRYQVTQFGKPVTLSCSQTLNHNVMYWYQQKSSQAPKLLFHYYDKDFNNEADTPDNFQSRRPNTSFCFLDIRSPGLGDTAMYLCATYSGEVGGYTFGSGTRLTVV.

V usage is TRBV7-3 and J usage is TRBJ1-1; D uncertain. The CDR3 is made up of 14 amino acids. The ends were cut back, 2 bases at V and 4 bases at J, with 11 bases in the middle. Looked up from germline, CDR1 is SGHTA and CDR2 is FQGTGA. The CDR3 sequence: CASSLYGFGTEAFF. In nucleotides, the CDR3 is TGTGCCAGCAGCTTATACGGGTTCGGCACTGAAGCTTTCTTT. Full variable domain (rest looked up from reference TRBV7-3 and TRBJ1-1): GAGVSQTPSNKVTEKGKYVELRCDPISGHTALYWYRQSLGQGPEFLIYFQGTGAADDSGLPNDRFFAVRPEGSVSTLKIQRTERGDSAVYLCASSLYGFGTEAFFGQGTRLTVV.

The chain uses TRBV3-1 (or the pseudogene TRBV3-2) and TRBJ2-1; 9 bases match TRBD1. The germline V gene has CDR1 LGHDT and CDR2 YNNKEL (reference sequence). This CDR3 is built from 15 residues. V lost 6 bases to trimming and J lost 9 bases; unmatched junction nucleotides: 12. CDR3 in amino acids: CASRDGTGWTAEQFF. The CDR3 nucleotides are TGTGCCAGCAGAGACGGGACAGGGTGGACGGCTGAGCAGTTCTTC.

V usage is TRBV21-1 and J usage is TRBJ2-3; TRBD2 reflects the table's D call only, with no check against the DNA. TRBV21-1 is an annotated pseudogene. This CDR3 is 17 amino acids long. The CDR3 loop reads CASSKWRLAGHTDTQYF. The CDR3, as DNA: TGTGCCAGCAGCAAGTGGCGACTAGCGGGGCACACAGATACGCAGTATTTT.

This chain connects TRBV19 to TRBJ2-7; weak D call: TRBD1 (6 bases). Germline-derived CDR1 and CDR2 are LNHDA and SQIVND (reference sequence). The V gene lost 5 bases and the J gene lost 6 bases, with 14 bases spanning the gap. The CDR3 spans 13 residues. The CDR3 protein is CASSQRQTGEQYF. CDR3 DNA sequence: TGTGCCAGTAGTCAAAGACAGACAGGCGAGCAGTACTTC.

The chain carries TRBV6-5 and TRBJ2-5; 7 bases map to TRBD1. J was trimmed by 2 bases and V by 2 bases; bases with no gene match: 2. CDR3 size: 14 residues. Germline loops: CDR1 MNHEY, CDR2 SVGAGI. The CDR3 region has the DNA TGTGCCAGCAGTTACCGACAGGGACAAGAGACCCAGTACTTC. As protein: CASSYRQGQETQYF.

This clone has a handful of counts. This same CDR3 is encoded by further DNA sequences in the sample. V and J are TRBV6-2 or TRBV6-3 and TRBJ1-1, with D unclear. CDR3 length equals 12 residues. CDR1 and CDR2 from the germline V gene are MNHEY and SVGEGT. Trimming left V 0 bases short and J 1 base short, with 0 bases between. CDR3 in amino acids: CASSYSNTEAFF. CDR3 nucleotide sequence: TGTGCCAGCAGTTACTCGAACACTGAAGCTTTCTTT.

V and J are TRBV2 and TRBJ1-5; TRBD1 matches 8 bases. The CDR3 runs 15 residues. CDR1 is SNHLY and CDR2 is FYNNEI in the germline V gene. V was pared by 5 bases and J by 3 bases, with 6 bases of the junction left unmatched. The CDR3 spells CASSFGTGVNQPQHF. The CDR3 coding sequence is TGTGCCAGCAGTTTTGGGACAGGCGTCAATCAGCCCCAGCATTTT.

The chain recombines TRBV2 with TRBJ2-3; D uncertain. CDR1 and CDR2 from the germline V gene are SNHLY and FYNNEI. CDR3 length: 11 residues. V was shortened by 7 bases and J by 6 bases, with 8 bases between the two germline ends. The CDR3, as DNA: TGTGCCAGCACAGCCGCGGATACGCAGTATTTT. Its translation: CASTAADTQYF.

V is TRBV12-5 and J is TRBJ1-5; no clear D. The CDR3 has 16 amino acids. Germline-derived CDR1 and CDR2 are LGHNT and FRNRAP. Trimming cost V 0 bases and J 4 bases, with 13 bases left between them. DNA of the CDR3: TGTGCTAGTGGTTTGGTCCAGGACGGACCGAATCAGCCCCAGCATTTT. Translation: CASGLVQDGPNQPQHF.

The CDR3, as DNA: TGTGCCAGCAGTTCTGCAGGGGGGGAAAATCAGCCCCAGCATTTT. This sequence encodes CASSSAGGENQPQHF. The chain employs TRBV6-5 and TRBJ1-5; TRBD1 agrees at 7 bases. Per the germline V gene, CDR1 is MNHEY and CDR2 is SVGAGI. The CDR3 contains 15 residues. Trimming at V came to 4 bases and at J to 4 bases, leaving 7 bases not matched to a gene.

The V gene is TRBV18, the J gene TRBJ2-1; D is perhaps TRBD1 (5 bases). V lost 4 bases and J lost 6, with 13 bases in between. From germline, CDR1 is KGHSH and CDR2 LQKENI. This CDR3 contains 14 residues. The CDR3 here is CASSLLTEPNEQFF. The CDR3 DNA reads TGTGCCAGCTCACTGTTGACAGAACCCAATGAGCAGTTCTTC.